Each of the 27 T cell receptor beta chains below was sequenced from the same sample in a study of CD8 T cells in Susac syndrome. Reverse transcription of about 0.45 to 1 ug RNA was carried out with random hexamers. TCRdb independently ran MiXCR on the immunoSEQ multiplex PCR reads; one entry per CDR3 protein. The top ten hold around 0.15% of the sample, which has around 170,000 distinct CDR3 sequences, approximately 95% seen once. What was sequenced was CD8+ T cells from PBMCs. These receptors were taken from a human donor with multiple sclerosis.

This clonotype is a singleton in its sample. The rearrangement joins TRBV25-1 to TRBJ1-2, with 9 positions matching TRBD1. The CDR3 runs 13 residues. The trim removed 6 bases at V and 4 bases at J, leaving 3 bases unmatched. The germline CDR1 and CDR2 sequences are MGHDK and SYGVNS. The CDR3 here is CASRATGGYGYTF. CDR3 coding DNA: TGTGCCAGCAGAGCGACAGGGGGCTATGGCTACACCTTC.

The J gene is TRBJ1-1, the V gene TRBV4-1; possibly TRBD1 for D (5 bases). From germline, CDR1 is MGHRA and CDR2 YSYEKL. The V end lost 2 bases, the J end lost 3 bases, and 10 bases lay between the germline ends. CDR3 length: 14 amino acids. The CDR3 nucleotides are TGCGCCAGCAGCCAACCAGGGAGGGACACTGAAGCTTTCTTT. This gives the protein CASSQPGRDTEAFF.

This chain uses TRBV13 with TRBJ2-7, with TRBD1 identical over 9 bases. Trimming removed 5 bases from V and 5 bases from J; junction bases left unmatched: 10. Germline V gene sequence: CDR1 PRHDT, CDR2 FYEKMQ (reference sequence). The CDR3 has 15 residues. The CDR3 is CASSGWGQGSHEQYF. The CDR3 nucleotides read TGTGCCAGCAGCGGGTGGGGACAGGGTAGCCACGAGCAGTACTTC. The full variable domain, its missing parts supplied by reference TRBV13 and TRBJ2-7, is AAGVIQSPRHLIKEKRETATLKCYPIPRHDTVYWYQQGPGQDPQFLISFYEKMQSDKGSIPDRFSAQQFSDYHSELNMSSLELGDSALYFCASSGWGQGSHEQYFGPGTRLTVT.

The chain couples TRBV9 to TRBJ1-2; D unclear. This CDR3 is built from 9 residues. Germline CDR1 reads SGDLS; CDR2 reads YYNGEE. V was trimmed by 7 bases and J by 6 bases, leaving 4 bases between them. The CDR3 DNA sequence: TGTGCCAGCGGAGATGGCTACACCTTC. This codes for CASGDGYTF.

The chain carries TRBV20-1 and TRBJ1-2, with D maybe TRBD1 (6 bases). The CDR3 sequence is 11 residues long. The V and J ends lost 0 bases and 7 bases respectively, with 6 bases between them. The germline V gene encodes CDR1 DFQATT and CDR2 SNEGSKA (reference sequence). The CDR3 bases are TGCAGTGCTAGAGAGACAGGTGGCTACACCTTC. It encodes CSARETGGYTF.

This chain links TRBV12-5 with TRBJ2-7; the D is unclear. The V gene's germline CDR1 is LGHNT and CDR2 FRNRAP. The CDR3 is 13 amino acids. The V end was cut by 0 bases, the J end by 5 bases, with 8 bases between. DNA for the CDR3: TGTGCTAGTGGTTTGGTACGTGGCCACGAGCAGTACTTC. Amino acids: CASGLVRGHEQYF.

The J gene is TRBJ1-1, the V gene TRBV3-1; perhaps TRBD1 as D (5 bases). V lost 6 bases to trimming and J lost 6 bases, with 14 bases between them. Germline V CDR1 and CDR2: LGHDT, YNNKEL (reference sequence). The CDR3 loop spans 13 amino acids. In nucleotides, the CDR3 is TGTGCCAGCAGTGCAGGGTTTATCGCTGAAGCTTTCTTT. Encoded protein: CASSAGFIAEAFF.

This clonotype appeared a single time. This chain joins TRBV29-1 and TRBJ1-4; possible D gene TRBD1, 5 bases. The germline CDR1 and CDR2 sequences are SQVTM and ANQGSEA. This CDR3 has 13 amino acids. Trimming cost V 7 bases and J 3 bases, with 12 bases left between them. This CDR3 is CSAMGVANEKLFF. In DNA form, the CDR3 reads TGCAGCGCAATGGGGGTAGCTAATGAAAAACTGTTTTTT.

The V and J genes are TRBV9 and TRBJ1-2, with 11 positions matching TRBD1. The CDR3 sequence is 15 residues long. The germline gives CDR1 SGDLS, CDR2 YYNGEE. V shed 3 bases, J shed 4 bases, and the junction held 5 bases outside the gene matches. CDR3 region: CASSGGQGVFYGYTF. For the CDR3, the DNA is TGTGCCAGCAGCGGGGGACAGGGGGTTTTCTATGGCTACACCTTC.

This chain uses TRBV29-1 with TRBJ2-7; D might be TRBD1 or TRBD2, each matching 5 bases. Trimming took 1 base from V and 6 from J, leaving 16 bases between them. This CDR3 is built from 14 residues. CDR1 is SQVTM and CDR2 is ANQGSEA in the germline V gene. The CDR3 DNA reads TGCAGCGTTGAAGTCCCCGGGACCGGTCGCGAGCAGTACTTC. Amino acid sequence: CSVEVPGTGREQYF.

The rearrangement uses TRBV6-4 and TRBJ2-5; 7 bases match TRBD2. CDR3 length: 15 residues. Germline CDR1 MRHNA, CDR2 SNTAGT. The ends lost 0 bases at V and 4 bases at J; junction bases unmatched: 5. CDR3 residues: CASSDSAGEVETQYF. The CDR3 DNA reads TGTGCCAGCAGTGACTCTGCGGGAGAGGTAGAGACCCAGTACTTC.

A single count supports this clonotype. The chain is built from TRBV23-1 and TRBJ2-5; 7 nucleotides match TRBD1. Being an ORF, TRBV23-1 has a function that is uncertain. This CDR3 is built from 15 residues. The junction had 2 bases not matched to a gene; V was cut back by 0 bases and J by 1 base. The CDR3 sequence is CASSQSQGVQETQYF. CDR3 DNA: TGCGCCAGCAGTCAATCCCAGGGGGTCCAAGAGACCCAGTACTTC.

The rearrangement uses TRBV3-1 and TRBJ2-7, with TRBD1 as a possible D gene (5 bases). Trimming pared 2 bases from V and 3 bases from J, leaving 11 bases between. Germline V CDR1 and CDR2: LGHDT, YNNKEL (reference sequence). The CDR3 sequence is 14 residues long. The CDR3 DNA reads TGTGCCAGCAGCCAATCTCAGGGCTACTACGAGCAGTACTTC. Translating gives CASSQSQGYYEQYF.

This clonotype was seen a single time. The chain has TRBV7-8 and TRBJ2-1, with TRBD2 matching over 8 bases. Germline values: CDR1 SGHVS, CDR2 FQNEAQ. The CDR3 has 14 residues. The J segment lost 5 bases and the V segment lost 2 bases, leaving 2 bases of the junction unmatched. In DNA form, the CDR3 reads TGTGCCAGCAGCTTATCAGCGGGGGACAATGAGCAGTTCTTC. Translation: CASSLSAGDNEQFF.

This clonotype was seen just once. V gene TRBV2 combines with J gene TRBJ2-5; D is unclear. The length of the CDR3 is 13 residues. Germline-derived CDR1 and CDR2 are SNHLY and FYNNEI. V lost 1 base to trimming and J lost 5 bases, with 8 bases between them. The DNA of the CDR3 is TGTGCCAGCAGTGAAGTGCTGTGGGAGACCCAGTACTTC. As protein: CASSEVLWETQYF.

The chain recombines TRBV27 with TRBJ2-7, with 10 positions matching TRBD1. The CDR3 runs 14 residues. V shed 5 bases, J shed 5 bases, and the junction held 6 bases outside the gene matches. CDR1 MNHEY and CDR2 SMNVEV come from the germline V gene (reference sequence). CDR3 sequence reads: CASSPGQGTHEQYF. CDR3 DNA sequence: TGTGCCAGCAGTCCGGGACAGGGGACCCACGAGCAGTACTTC.

The chain links TRBV18 to TRBJ2-5, with D possibly matching TRBD2 (6 bases). CDR1 is KGHSH and CDR2 is LQKENI in the germline V gene. With 8 bases removed from V and 0 bases from J, the gap between germline ends came to 10 bases. This CDR3 comprises 13 residues. CDR3 nucleotide sequence: TGTGCCAGCGGAGGGCGGTACCAAGAGACCCAGTACTTC. Translating it yields CASGGRYQETQYF.

This sequence joins TRBV7-9 and TRBJ2-3; D unclear. The germline gives CDR1 SEHNR, CDR2 FQNEAQ (reference sequence). Trimming stripped 5 bases from V and 4 bases from J, with 13 bases between. This CDR3 is 14 amino acids long. The CDR3 coding sequence is TGTGCCAGCAGCCCAAGACCTTACCCAGATACGCAGTATTTT. Its protein is CASSPRPYPDTQYF.

Only one count was recorded for this clonotype. The rearrangement joins TRBV2 to TRBJ2-7; D remains ambiguous. Per germline, CDR1 SNHLY and CDR2 FYNNEI. V was shortened by 9 bases and J by 2 bases, with 11 bases between the two germline ends. The CDR3 contains 12 residues. The CDR3 here is CASVAGAYEQYF. The CDR3 DNA is TGTGCCAGTGTGGCAGGAGCCTACGAGCAGTACTTC. Full variable domain (remainder filled in from reference TRBV2 and TRBJ2-7): EPEVTQTPSHQVTQMGQEVILRCVPISNHLYFYWYRQILGQKVEFLVSFYNNEISEKSEIFDDQFSVERPDGSNFTLKIRSTKLEDSAMYFCASVAGAYEQYFGPGTRLTVT.

The CDR3 nucleotides are TGTGCCAGCAGTGACCGGGACAGCCATAACTATGGCTACACCTTC. It specifies CASSDRDSHNYGYTF. V gene TRBV6-2 or TRBV6-3 combines with J gene TRBJ1-2; 7 bases align to TRBD1. V trimming: 5 bases; J trimming: 1 base; junction bases outside the gene matches: 7. The CDR3 contains 15 residues. CDR1 is MNHEY, CDR2 SVGEGT, per germline.

V usage is TRBV9 and J usage is TRBJ2-3; no firm D call. The ends were cut back, 0 bases at V and 8 bases at J, with 10 bases in the middle. Germline values: CDR1 SGDLS, CDR2 YYNGEE. The CDR3 sequence is 13 residues long. The CDR3 sequence is CASSVGSSATQYF. The DNA for the CDR3 is TGTGCCAGCAGCGTAGGATCTAGTGCTACGCAGTATTTT.

The rearrangement links TRBV7-8 to TRBJ2-6; 7 bases map to TRBD1. The CDR3 covers 15 residues. CDR1 and CDR2 (germline): SGHVS, FQNEAQ. The junction had 2 bases not matched to a gene; V was cut back by 2 bases and J by 4 bases. The CDR3 loop reads CASSLRGLGANVLTF. The CDR3, as DNA: TGTGCCAGCAGCTTAAGGGGGCTCGGGGCCAACGTCCTGACTTTC.

The rearrangement joins TRBV20-1 to TRBJ2-6; no reliable D call. Germline lookup yields CDR1 DFQATT and CDR2 SNEGSKA (reference sequence). This CDR3 is 19 amino acids long. Trimming took off 0 bases at V and 0 bases at J, with 18 bases between the two ends. This chain's CDR3 is CSARDRPVHSGSGANVLTF. The CDR3 nucleotides are TGCAGTGCTAGAGATAGGCCAGTCCACTCTGGCTCTGGGGCCAACGTCCTGACTTTC.

This clonotype occurred once. The chain links TRBV11-2 to TRBJ2-3; tentatively, D is TRBD1 (6 bases). CDR1 and CDR2 from the germline V gene are SGHAT and FQNNGV. Trimming removed 5 bases from V and 11 bases from J, with 26 bases in between. There are 16 residues in the CDR3. CDR3 region: CASSPRQVLLHGGQYF. CDR3 DNA: TGTGCCAGCAGCCCCCGACAGGTCCTCCTACATGGTGGGCAGTATTTT.

The gene calls are TRBV27 and TRBJ2-7, with D perhaps TRBD1 (6 bases). Germline CDR1 is MNHEY and CDR2 is SMNVEV (reference sequence). This CDR3 contains 12 residues. The germline V and J ends were trimmed by 1 base and 6 bases, with 7 bases remaining between them. The CDR3 protein is CASSLWGREQYF. As DNA, the CDR3 is TGTGCCAGCAGTTTATGGGGGCGCGAGCAGTACTTC.

This sequence joins TRBV20-1 and TRBJ2-7, with 9 bases identical to TRBD2. The CDR3 consists of 13 residues. The J segment lost 2 bases and the V segment lost 6 bases, leaving 5 bases of the junction unmatched. The germline V gene has CDR1 DFQATT and CDR2 SNEGSKA (reference sequence). CDR3 sequence reads: CSARLAETYEQYF. Here the CDR3 DNA reads TGCAGTGCCCGACTAGCGGAAACCTACGAGCAGTACTTC.

The chain joins TRBV28 to TRBJ1-1; unclear D gene. Trimming removed 5 bases at V and 1 base at J, with 14 bases between. The CDR3 loop spans 15 amino acids. In germline, CDR1 is MDHEN, CDR2 SYDVKM. In DNA, the CDR3 is TGTGCCAGCAGTGATACCCACGGGAAGAACACTGAAGCTTTCTTT. Its protein is CASSDTHGKNTEAFF.